This record concerns one T cell receptor beta chain sequence. After constant-region reverse-primer amplification, full-length variable regions underwent semi-nested PCR with Nested Universal Primer A. TCRdb passed the 5' RACE reads through MiXCR, listing each CDR3 protein once. The table has several thousand distinct CDR3 sequences, more than 30% seen once; the top ten hold roughly 7%. Germline V gene data show CDR1 as MNHNY and CDR2 as SVGAGI (reference sequence). V was trimmed by 2 bases and J by 0 bases, leaving 5 bases between them. CDR3 length: 13 residues. The memory fraction was CD4+CD45RO+CD25- cells.

The sequence came from a female donor with breast cancer. The sequenced material came from tumor-infiltrating memory CD4+ T cells sorted from the breast tumor. Documented subset: memory CD4+ T cells, CD4+CD45RO+CD25-. The chain recombines TRBV6-6 with TRBJ2-7; D may be TRBD2 (5 bases). CDR3 protein: CASSYRDSYEQYF. The DNA for the CDR3 is TGTGCCAGCAGTTACCGGGACTCCTACGAGCAGTACTTC.